The 27 T cell receptor beta chains below all came from one sample that was sequenced in a study of CD8+CD57+ T cells in acquired aplastic anemia. Researchers used genomic DNA as the template to profile TCR beta VDJ and CDR3. From the reads, TCRdb called clonotypes with MiXCR, one entry per CDR3 protein. The sample lists roughly 200,000 distinct CDR3 sequences, about 59% seen once, with approximately 32% in the top ten. The sequenced sample was sorted CD4+, CD8+, or CD8+CD57+ T cells (not recorded which) from PBMCs. These receptors all stem from a human donor in good health.

The CDR3 loop reads CASSFGQGDTEAFF. CDR3 nucleotide sequence: TGTGCCAGCAGCTTTGGACAGGGTGACACTGAAGCTTTCTTT. The chain employs TRBV7-9 and TRBJ1-1; 8 bases map to TRBD1. This CDR3 has 14 residues. From germline, CDR1 is SEHNR and CDR2 FQNEAQ (reference sequence). After removal of 3 bases from V and 3 bases from J, the junction contained 3 bases not matched to a gene.

For this clonotype: A much bigger clone sits one base away, suggesting this may be a read error. The V gene is TRBV6-5, the J gene TRBJ1-1, with TRBD1 as a possible D gene (6 bases). This CDR3 has 16 amino acids. Germline V gives CDR1 MNHEY, CDR2 SVGAGI. The CDR3, as DNA: TGTGCCAGCAGTTACTCGATGGGCCGAGGGGGGACTGGAGCTTTCTTT. Encoded protein: CASSYSMGRGGTGAFF.

The chain has TRBV7-2 and TRBJ1-2, with D possibly TRBD1 on 6 matching bases. This CDR3 is 16 amino acids long. Deletions cut 4 bases from V and 7 bases from J, with 22 bases between. Germline CDR1 reads SGHTA; CDR2 reads FQGNSA. CDR3 sequence: CASSSNRDLTEAGYTF. The DNA for the CDR3 is TGTGCCAGCAGCTCCAACAGGGACCTAACTGAAGCTGGCTACACCTTC.

The chain recombines TRBV5-4 with TRBJ2-1; the D is unclear. The CDR3 spans 14 residues. Germline values: CDR1 SGHNT, CDR2 YYREEE (reference sequence). V lost 3 bases to trimming and J lost 1 base, with 8 bases between them. Here the CDR3 DNA reads TGTGCCAGCAGCTCGGAGACTTCCTACAATGAGCAGTTCTTC. Translation: CASSSETSYNEQFF.

There are many counts of this clonotype. The chain carries TRBV5-6 and TRBJ2-5, with 8 positions matching TRBD1. Trimming took 1 base from V and 5 from J; bases not matched to a gene: 7. This CDR3 contains 15 residues. The germline CDR1 and CDR2 sequences are SGHDT and YYEEEE. In DNA, the CDR3 is TGTGCCAGCAGCTTGAGGTTTGGGGACAGGGAGACCCAGTACTTC. It translates to CASSLRFGDRETQYF.

This clonotype was seen more than once but under ten times. This chain uses TRBV27 with TRBJ2-1; 14 nucleotides align to TRBD2. J gave up 9 bases and V 5 bases, and 6 bases lay outside the gene matches. Looked up from germline, CDR1 is MNHEY and CDR2 is SMNVEV (reference sequence). The CDR3 loop spans 15 amino acids. CDR3 loop: CASSISGTSGGEQFF. The CDR3 DNA reads TGTGCCAGCAGTATCTCCGGGACTAGCGGGGGTGAGCAGTTCTTC.

This clonotype was counted many times. This chain links TRBV5-8 with TRBJ2-7, with no clear D. V was pared by 0 bases and J by 1 base, with 11 bases between. Germline V gene lookup returns CDR1 SGHTS and CDR2 YDEGEE. This CDR3 region has 15 residues. CDR3 sequence (DNA): TGTGCCAGCAGCTTGGAAAGGCCTACTTCCTACGAGCAGTACTTC. Amino acid sequence: CASSLERPTSYEQYF.

Comments on this clonotype: A much larger clone lies one base from this, so it may be a read error. The V and J genes are TRBV12-3 or TRBV12-4 and TRBJ1-1; D is unresolved. Trimming pared 5 bases from V and 0 bases from J, leaving 10 bases between. CDR3 length: 14 amino acids. CDR3 coding DNA: TGTGCCAGCAGTGGAATAGGACTGAACACTGAAGCTTTCTTT. Its translation: CASSGIGLNTEAFF.

The chain employs TRBV7-2 and TRBJ2-5; tentatively, D is TRBD2 (5 bases). The CDR3 runs 14 residues. Germline V gene lookup returns CDR1 SGHTA and CDR2 FQGNSA. The germline V and J ends were trimmed by 8 bases and 1 base, with 14 bases remaining between them. The chain's CDR3 is CASLLDRGQETQYF. The CDR3 DNA sequence: TGTGCCAGCTTACTAGATAGAGGCCAAGAGACCCAGTACTTC.

The chain carries TRBV20-1 and TRBJ1-1; no firm D call. CDR1 is DFQATT, CDR2 SNEGSKA, per germline (reference sequence). Trimming pared 0 bases from V and 4 bases from J, leaving 15 bases between. CDR3 length equals 15 residues. Written as DNA, the CDR3 is TGCAGTGCTAGAGATCTCGCACGAGGCGTCACTGAAGCTTTCTTT. It translates to CSARDLARGVTEAFF.

This chain uses TRBV10-3 with TRBJ1-1; 10 bases fit TRBD1. CDR1 is ENHRY and CDR2 is SYGVKD in the germline V gene. The CDR3 spans 16 residues. Trimming removed 2 bases from V and 4 bases from J; junction bases left unmatched: 7. Written as DNA, the CDR3 is TGTGCCATCAGTGAGCGATTGGGACAGGGGATCACTGAAGCTTTCTTT. It encodes CAISERLGQGITEAFF.

The chain couples TRBV15 to TRBJ2-1, with D tentatively TRBD2 (6 bases). Trimming removed 5 bases from V and 2 bases from J, with 10 bases in between. Germline CDR1 and CDR2: LNHNV and YYDKDF (reference sequence). The CDR3 covers 14 residues. This CDR3 reads CATSGGSPYNEQFF. CDR3 sequence (DNA): TGTGCCACCAGCGGGGGGAGCCCCTACAATGAGCAGTTCTTC.

CDR3 sequence: CASSQSGTYEQYF. In nucleotides, the CDR3 is TGTGCCAGCAGCCAGTCAGGAACCTACGAGCAGTACTTC. V and J are TRBV3-1 and TRBJ2-7; D gene unclear. CDR1 and CDR2 from the germline V gene are LGHDT and YNNKEL (reference sequence). Trimming shortened V by 3 bases and J by 2 bases, and 8 bases separated the two germline ends. The CDR3 length is 13 residues.

This chain joins TRBV9 and TRBJ2-7, with 12 bases identical to TRBD2. This CDR3 has 14 amino acids. Trimming at V came to 3 bases and at J to 6 bases, leaving 4 bases not matched to a gene. Germline CDR1 SGDLS, CDR2 YYNGEE. As DNA, the CDR3 is TGTGCCAGCAGCGGGACTAGCGGGATCTCCGAGCAGTACTTC. It specifies CASSGTSGISEQYF.

The rearrangement uses TRBV6-4 and TRBJ2-5, with TRBD1 as a possible D gene (5 bases). Germline CDR1 MRHNA, CDR2 SNTAGT. V shed 3 bases and J shed 9 bases, with 14 bases lying between them. The length of the CDR3 is 13 residues. The DNA for the CDR3 is TGTGCCAGCAGTGAGATAGGTGGGGCGGCCCAGTACTTC. Translation: CASSEIGGAAQYF.

Regarding this clonotype: This could be a read error, since a much larger clone is one nucleotide away. The chain has TRBV4-2 and TRBJ1-4; a possible D gene is TRBD1 (6 bases). CDR3 length: 11 residues. The germline gives CDR1 LGHNA, CDR2 YNFKEQ. CDR3 nucleotides: TGTGCCAGCGGAAGGGGGGAAAAACTACTTTTT. Encoded protein: CASGRGEKLLF.

V gene TRBV5-1 combines with J gene TRBJ2-7, with 9 bases fitting TRBD1. This CDR3 region has 17 residues. Germline assignment: CDR1 SGHRS and CDR2 YFSETQ. V dropped 4 bases and J dropped 0; count of bases not matched to a gene: 11. The CDR3 is CASSPEDRGSGSYEQYF. The CDR3 DNA reads as TGCGCCAGCAGCCCCGAGGACAGGGGATCTGGCTCCTACGAGCAGTACTTC.

The rearrangement uses TRBV19 and TRBJ2-7; 11 nucleotides line up with TRBD2. V lost 5 bases to trimming and J lost 7 bases; unmatched junction nucleotides: 10. Germline-derived CDR1 and CDR2 are LNHDA and SQIVND (reference sequence). The length of the CDR3 is 15 residues. The DNA of the CDR3 is TGTGCCAGTAGTGAACTAGCGGGAGTAATGTGGGAGCAGTACTTC. Translating gives CASSELAGVMWEQYF.

CDR3 sequence (DNA): TGTGCCAGCAGTTTATCCGGGGGGTACTCGGGACAGCCGAATGAAAAACTGTTTTTT. This encodes CASSLSGGYSGQPNEKLFF. This chain connects TRBV27 to TRBJ1-4, with 7 bases matching TRBD1. The CDR3 is 19 residues long. CDR1 and CDR2 (germline): MNHEY, SMNVEV (reference sequence). The junction had 15 bases not matched to a gene; V was cut back by 0 bases and J by 5 bases.

This clonotype was observed many times. This chain joins TRBV24-1 and TRBJ2-1, with 13 bases aligning to TRBD2. Germline-derived CDR1 and CDR2 are KGHDR and SFDVKD. The ends lost 4 bases at V and 11 bases at J; junction bases unmatched: 10. The CDR3 runs to 16 residues. CDR3 protein: CATSDTSLAGGIKQFF. CDR3 DNA: TGTGCCACCAGTGACACTTCACTAGCGGGAGGGATTAAGCAGTTCTTC.

Worth noting for this clonotype: A read error is likely, as this CDR3 ends without the conserved phenylalanine or tryptophan. It is unclear where the CDR3 begins or ends on the DNA, so no DNA is shown, and the CDR3 is as TCRdb lists it. The rearrangement uses TRBV7-2 and TRBJ1-1; the table's D call TRBD1 went unverified against the DNA. The CDR3 is 12 residues long, ends included. CDR1 and CDR2 from the germline V gene are SGHTA and FQGNSA. CDR3 region: CASSLEDRGASL.

Only a few counts were recorded for this clonotype. The CDR3 spells CATQGHSNQPQHF. CDR3 nucleotides: TGTGCGACGCAGGGCCATAGCAATCAGCCCCAGCATTTT. The rearrangement uses TRBV24-1 and TRBJ1-5, with a tentative D call TRBD1 (5 bases). Germline CDR1 KGHDR, CDR2 SFDVKD. CDR3 size: 13 residues.

J is TRBJ2-1 and V is TRBV15, with 8 bases aligning to TRBD2. The CDR3 is 15 amino acids. Germline lookup yields CDR1 LNHNV and CDR2 YYDKDF (reference sequence). V lost 4 bases to trimming and J lost 6 bases; unmatched junction nucleotides: 8. The CDR3, as DNA: TGTGCCACCAGCACCGGGACTAGACAAGCCAATGAGCAGTTCTTC. Translated: CATSTGTRQANEQFF.

The table lists this clonotype with a count of one. The V gene is TRBV7-9, the J gene TRBJ2-3; D may be TRBD1 (5 bases). This CDR3 spans 16 amino acids. Trimming left V 1 base short and J 1 base short, with 12 bases between. The germline V gene encodes CDR1 SEHNR and CDR2 FQNEAQ (reference sequence). The CDR3 coding sequence is TGTGCCAGCAGCTTAGTCACAGGCCTACGCACAGATACGCAGTATTTT. It specifies CASSLVTGLRTDTQYF.

This chain links TRBV24-1 with TRBJ1-4, with D uncertain. V was clipped by 2 bases and J by 0 bases, with 6 bases between them. Germline CDR1 is KGHDR and CDR2 is SFDVKD. The CDR3 has 15 amino acids. In DNA form, the CDR3 reads TGTGCCACCAGTGATTCTGGGGCAACTAATGAAAAACTGTTTTTT. It translates to CATSDSGATNEKLFF.

The V and J genes are TRBV28 and TRBJ2-2; 7 bases agree with TRBD1. CDR3 length equals 14 residues. Germline V gives CDR1 MDHEN, CDR2 SYDVKM. The V segment lost 3 bases and the J segment 6 bases; nucleotides outside the gene matches: 4. The CDR3 here is CASSFQGEAGELFF. The CDR3 DNA sequence: TGTGCCAGCAGTTTCCAGGGGGAAGCCGGGGAGCTGTTTTTT.

This chain connects TRBV12-3 or TRBV12-4 to TRBJ1-6; unclear D gene. CDR3 length: 12 amino acids. V shed 5 bases and J shed 9 bases, with 8 bases lying between them. The CDR3 sequence: CASSTLVSPLHF. CDR3 in DNA: TGTGCCAGCAGTACACTAGTTTCACCCCTCCACTTT.